Each of the 2 T cell receptor beta chains below was sequenced from the same sample in a study of CD8+ T cells in alopecia areata. cDNA serving as the sequencing template came from extracted, reverse transcribed RNA. Data came from immunoSEQ multiplex PCR; TCRdb stores just in-frame clones and leaves some out. The sample is made up of about 270,000 clones, none counted only once. The pooled cutaneous lymph node cells were sorted using several markers (CD4, CD8alpha, NKG2D, NKG2ACE and others). Sequencing was performed on CD4+ T cells sorted from a lymph node. The receptors were gathered from a C3H/HeJ mouse with alopecia areata. This mouse strain has H2-k as its MHC haplotype.

As for this clone: Gene names refer to mouse genes. The CDR3 end falls 4 residues outside the read, so it is completed with the germline J gene. This chain joins TRBV19 and TRBJ2-3, with 11 positions matching TRBD2. Germline values: CDR1 FNHDT, CDR2 SITEND (reference sequence). CDR3 length equals 15 residues. CDR3 DNA, as far as it was read: TGTGCCAGCAGTATACGGGGGACTGGGGGAGAA. This translates into CASSIRGTGGE. The whole CDR3 protein reads CASSIRGTGGETLYF.

As concerns this clone: Mouse names are used for the genes. The missing CDR3 end, 4 residues past where the read stops, is filled in from the germline J gene. The chain links TRBV13-3 to TRBJ2-1, with D uncertain. In germline, CDR1 is NNHDY, CDR2 SYVADS. The CDR3 length is 11 residues. Trimming pared 4 bases from V and 5 bases from J, leaving 4 bases between. The CDR3 loop is CASSLNAEQFF. CDR3 bases read: TGTGCCAGCAGTCTGAATGCT.